The 21 T cell receptor beta chains given below trace back to one sample, sequenced in a study of graft-versus-host responses after intestinal transplantation. Sequenced by immunoSEQ multiplex PCR; TCRdb stores in-frame clones only, minus some. The table shows 35,000 to 45,000 clones, with roughly 91% occurring only once. The sequenced sample was PBMCs, obtained 524 days after transplant. Receptor source: a human patient who received an intestinal transplant, so some T cells may come from the graft donor.

About this clone: An end of the junction does not agree with germline; a read error may underlie this. The genes are TRBV7-7 and TRBJ2-5, with 10 nucleotides matching TRBD2. The CDR3 extends over 15 amino acids. Germline V CDR1 and CDR2: SSHAT, FNYEAQ (reference sequence). In nucleotides, the CDR3 is TGTGCTAGCAGCCCTAGGACTAGCGGTCAAGAGACCCAGTACTTC. Protein product: CASSPRTSGQETQYF.

The chain links TRBV28 to TRBJ2-1; TRBD2 matches at 9 bases. The CDR3 covers 19 residues. The trim removed 2 bases at V and 0 bases at J, leaving 11 bases unmatched. Germline CDR1 reads MDHEN; CDR2 reads SYDVKM. The CDR3 protein is CASSLGRHSGSPSYNEQFF. The CDR3 DNA is TGTGCCAGCAGTTTAGGCCGCCATAGCGGGAGTCCCTCCTACAATGAGCAGTTCTTC. The full variable domain, in which reference TRBV28 and TRBJ2-1 provide the parts outside the CDR3, is DVKVTQSSRYLVKRTGEKVFLECVQDMDHENMFWYRQDPGLGLRLIYFSYDVKMKEKGDIPEGYSVSREKKERFSLILESASTNQTSMYLCASSLGRHSGSPSYNEQFFGPGTRLTVL.

J is TRBJ1-4 and V is TRBV28, with 8 bases that match TRBD1. The CDR3 runs to 16 residues. Germline values: CDR1 MDHEN, CDR2 SYDVKM. Germline trimming cut 5 bases from V and 8 bases from J; bases unmatched to any gene: 13. CDR3 nucleotides: TGTGCCAGCAGTGCGAACAGGGGGGACCTGGGGGAAAAACTGTTTTTT. Translated: CASSANRGDLGEKLFF.

In its sample, this clone was seen once. The genes are TRBV7-2 and TRBJ1-1, with TRBD1 matching 8 bases. The trim removed 1 base at V and 8 bases at J, leaving 6 bases unmatched. The V gene's germline CDR1 is SGHTA and CDR2 FQGNSA. The CDR3 extends over 14 amino acids. CDR3 amino acids: CASSLVTPGGEAFF. In DNA form, the CDR3 reads TGTGCCAGCAGCTTAGTCACCCCAGGGGGCGAAGCTTTCTTT.

The V gene is TRBV7-3, the J gene TRBJ2-1; tentatively, D is TRBD1 (5 bases). The germline CDR1 and CDR2 sequences are SGHTA and FQGTGA. V was shortened by 2 bases and J by 4 bases, with 15 bases between the two germline ends. The CDR3 runs 16 residues. The CDR3 reads CASSLRQGLRYNEQFF. The CDR3 region has the DNA TGTGCCAGCAGCTTACGTCAGGGCCTACGTTACAATGAGCAGTTCTTC. The entire variable domain, with the rest obtained from reference TRBV7-3 and TRBJ2-1, is as follows: GAGVSQTPSNKVTEKGKYVELRCDPISGHTALYWYRQSLGQGPEFLIYFQGTGAADDSGLPNDRFFAVRPEGSVSTLKIQRTERGDSAVYLCASSLRQGLRYNEQFFGPGTRLTVL.

The J gene is TRBJ2-3, the V gene TRBV2, with 8 bases that match TRBD2. CDR3 length equals 15 residues. J gave up 2 bases and V 6 bases, and 7 bases lay outside the gene matches. Looked up from germline, CDR1 is SNHLY and CDR2 is FYNNEI. The CDR3 DNA reads as TGTGCCAGCAGCCGACTAGCGCTACCCACAGATACGCAGTATTTT. Amino acid sequence: CASSRLALPTDTQYF. Using reference TRBV2 and TRBJ2-3 for the parts outside the CDR3, the full variable domain is EPEVTQTPSHQVTQMGQEVILRCVPISNHLYFYWYRQILGQKVEFLVSFYNNEISEKSEIFDDQFSVERPDGSNFTLKIRSTKLEDSAMYFCASSRLALPTDTQYFGPGTRLTVL.

This rearrangement joins TRBV28 to TRBJ1-2; D ambiguous. Germline V CDR1 and CDR2: MDHEN, SYDVKM. The germline V and J ends were trimmed by 7 bases and 4 bases, with 16 bases remaining between them. This CDR3 is 14 amino acids long. The CDR3 DNA follows: TGTGCCAGCAACCTAGGTGGGGTGCCCTATGGCTACACCTTC. This sequence encodes CASNLGGVPYGYTF.

The chain joins TRBV6-4 to TRBJ1-1; possibly TRBD1 for D (6 bases). Germline CDR1 and CDR2: MRHNA and SNTAGT. V dropped 6 bases and J dropped 9 bases, with 17 bases sitting between them. CDR3 length equals 13 residues. The CDR3 nucleotides read TGTGCCAGCAGAAGGGACCCCCAGGGGAAAGCTTTCTTT. It translates to CASRRDPQGKAFF.

The gene calls are TRBV11-2 and TRBJ2-7, with TRBD2 matching over 12 bases. The V and J ends lost 1 base and 2 bases, in that order; junction bases with no gene match: 0. CDR1 SGHAT and CDR2 FQNNGV come from the germline V gene. This CDR3 is built from 15 residues. CDR3 region: CASSLGLAGAYEQYF. CDR3 bases: TGTGCCAGCAGCTTAGGACTAGCGGGGGCCTACGAGCAGTACTTC.

Here the CDR3 DNA reads TGTGCCAGCAGTTTATCGGGCTCCTACGAGCAGTACTTC. Amino acids: CASSLSGSYEQYF. The chain joins TRBV27 to TRBJ2-7; D remains unclear. CDR3 size: 13 residues. Germline CDR1 MNHEY, CDR2 SMNVEV (reference sequence). V shed 0 bases and J shed 0 bases, with 3 bases lying between them.

This sequence joins TRBV28 and TRBJ2-7; the D gene is possibly TRBD2 (5 bases). Germline CDR1 reads MDHEN; CDR2 reads SYDVKM. The CDR3 is made up of 14 amino acids. V gave up 3 bases and J gave up 6 bases, with 15 bases separating them. The CDR3 bases are TGTGCCAGCAGTTTGATCCGCTCTCGGGGCGAGCAGTACTTC. As protein: CASSLIRSRGEQYF.

This sequence joins TRBV4-3 and TRBJ1-1, with TRBD1 matching over 8 bases. CDR1 and CDR2 (germline): LGHNA, YSLEER. V lost 1 base, J lost 6 bases, and 4 bases stayed unmatched. The CDR3 runs to 14 residues. The CDR3 protein is CASSQADRGAEAFF. The CDR3 nucleotides read TGCGCCAGCAGCCAAGCAGACAGGGGCGCTGAAGCTTTCTTT.

V usage is TRBV6-1 and J usage is TRBJ1-1; D gene ambiguous. The CDR3 is 14 residues long. The V and J ends lost 3 bases and 0 bases respectively, with 8 bases between them. Germline-derived CDR1 and CDR2 are MNHNS and SASEGT. CDR3 DNA sequence: TGTGCCAGCAGTGATCCCGGTTTGAACACTGAAGCTTTCTTT. The encoded protein is CASSDPGLNTEAFF.

This chain connects TRBV5-1 to TRBJ2-1; 10 nucleotides line up with TRBD1. The CDR3 totals 14 residues. V shed 6 bases, J shed 3 bases, and the junction held 3 bases outside the gene matches. In germline, CDR1 is SGHRS, CDR2 YFSETQ. CDR3 loop: CASKGQGNYNEQFF. The DNA of the CDR3 is TGCGCCAGCAAGGGACAGGGGAACTACAATGAGCAGTTCTTC.

The chain couples TRBV29-1 to TRBJ2-1; D may be TRBD2 (6 bases). Looked up from germline, CDR1 is SQVTM and CDR2 is ANQGSEA. The CDR3 runs to 13 residues. Trimming removed 5 bases from V and 4 bases from J, with 12 bases in between. As DNA, the CDR3 is TGCAGCGTTAGTAGCGGAGTGTACAATGAGCAGTTCTTC. Translated, it gives CSVSSGVYNEQFF.

The chain uses TRBV11-1 and TRBJ1-1; a weak D match, TRBD1 (5 bases). The length of the CDR3 is 15 residues. Trimming shortened V by 2 bases and J by 3 bases, and 13 bases separated the two germline ends. The V gene's germline CDR1 is SGHAT and CDR2 FQDESV (reference sequence). CDR3 region: CASSLLIGADTEAFF. The CDR3 region has the DNA TGTGCCAGCAGCTTACTCATAGGGGCGGACACTGAAGCTTTCTTT.

V is TRBV28 and J is TRBJ1-2, with 8 bases that match TRBD1. CDR1 is MDHEN and CDR2 is SYDVKM in the germline V gene. J lost 2 bases, V lost 5 bases, and 7 bases had no gene match. The CDR3 spans 15 residues. The CDR3 DNA sequence: TGTGCCAGCAGTATCGGACAGGGAGCAAACTATGGCTACACCTTC. Its translation: CASSIGQGANYGYTF.

J is TRBJ1-1 and V is TRBV18, with D maybe TRBD1 (5 bases). Per germline, CDR1 KGHSH and CDR2 LQKENI. V was shortened by 3 bases and J by 3 bases, with 17 bases between the two germline ends. This CDR3 region has 16 residues. The CDR3, as DNA: TGTGCCAGCTCACCGTTGGACACGCCTGGGGACACTGAAGCTTTCTTT. The encoded protein is CASSPLDTPGDTEAFF. The full variable domain, with the rest looked up from reference TRBV18 and TRBJ1-1, is NAGVMQNPRHLVRRRGQEARLRCSPMKGHSHVYWYRQLPEEGLKFMVYLQKENIIDESGMPKERFSAEFPKEGPSILRIQQVVRGDSAAYFCASSPLDTPGDTEAFFGQGTRLTVV.

This chain connects TRBV11-2 to TRBJ2-1, with 13 bases matching TRBD2. CDR3 size: 15 residues. Germline CDR1 is SGHAT and CDR2 is FQNNGV. The junction had 5 bases not matched to a gene; V was cut back by 5 bases and J by 7 bases. For the CDR3, the DNA is TGTGCCAGCAGCCTACTAGCGGGAGGGCCTAATGAGCAGTTCTTC. Translation: CASSLLAGGPNEQFF.

The chain recombines TRBV2 with TRBJ1-2; D not resolved. Germline V CDR1 and CDR2: SNHLY, FYNNEI. The CDR3 length is 14 residues. V shed 7 bases and J shed 0 bases, with 12 bases lying between them. The CDR3 protein is CASKFPGANYGYTF. CDR3 DNA sequence: TGTGCCAGCAAATTCCCGGGAGCTAACTATGGCTACACCTTC.

V usage is TRBV6-6 and J usage is TRBJ1-1; D remains ambiguous. Deletions cut 0 bases from V and 6 bases from J, with 8 bases between. Germline V lookup: CDR1 MNHNY, CDR2 SVGAGI (reference sequence). CDR3 length equals 13 residues. The CDR3 DNA sequence: TGTGCCAGCAGTTACTCGATCAATCCTGAAGCTTTCTTT. Amino acid sequence: CASSYSINPEAFF.